The entry that follows covers one TCR beta chain sequence. This entry belongs to a study of blood T cell repertoires in COVID-19. On the study more broadly: The samples span acute and convalescent COVID-19 from the United States, Italy and Spain. From T cells, B-cell-depleted T cells, or PBMCs came the material, which was cDNA or gDNA.

In the original workflow: Scientists estimated how many nucleated cells there were by amplifying reference gene primers. The protocol was immunoSEQ multiplex PCR, while the TCRdb copy is restricted to in-frame clones and leaves out a portion. The V and J calls and clone size come from that table; D and trimming were worked out from the DNA. The top ten hold around 7.2% of the sample, which has 200,000 to 250,000 clones, approximately 80% seen once. This CDR3 is built from 15 residues. Germline CDR1 SNHLY, CDR2 FYNNEI. Trimming shortened V by 5 bases and J by 10 bases, and 18 bases separated the two germline ends.

The rearrangement links TRBV2 to TRBJ1-6; tentative D call: TRBD1 (6 bases). The sequenced material came from peripheral blood. This TCR was recovered from a woman in her forties or fifties with acute or convalescent COVID-19. CDR3 coding DNA: TGTGCCAGCAGTAGGACAGATCCCCTTAGATCACCCCTCCACTTT. This encodes CASSRTDPLRSPLHF.